This T cell receptor (beta chain) was identified in a study of Ad26.COV2.S vaccination and SARS-CoV-2 variants. Across the whole study: Donor was in the COV1001 Ad26.COV2.S trial arm.

Specified treatment: roughly 18 received Ad26.COV2.S at low or high dose, single or two shots; several received placebo; per-sample allocation not given. Specimen acquisition occurred on day 63 following the initial vaccine or placebo injection. As to this clone: Its antigen is undetermined.

Assay used: immunoSEQ multiplex PCR; TCRdb lists only in-frame clones, some missing. This sample has about 440,000 clones, with 90% found just once. General study findings and limits: Using TCR breadth and depth analyses may have led to underestimated total T cell responses.

The source of this sequence is a person aged 18-65 years who received the Ad26.COV2.S COVID-19 vaccine or a placebo. Material: peripheral blood, obtained in a trial of Ad26.COV2.S vaccine versus placebo.

CDR3: CASSPTSGRGSDTQYF. The CDR3 DNA is TGCGCCAGCAGCCCTACTAGCGGGAGAGGTTCGGATACGCAGTATTTT. V is TRBV4-3 and J is TRBJ2-3; TRBD2 matches 11 bases. V was clipped by 4 bases and J by 6 bases; unmatched bases: 9. Germline V gene lookup returns CDR1 LGHNA and CDR2 YSLEER. The CDR3 spans 16 residues.